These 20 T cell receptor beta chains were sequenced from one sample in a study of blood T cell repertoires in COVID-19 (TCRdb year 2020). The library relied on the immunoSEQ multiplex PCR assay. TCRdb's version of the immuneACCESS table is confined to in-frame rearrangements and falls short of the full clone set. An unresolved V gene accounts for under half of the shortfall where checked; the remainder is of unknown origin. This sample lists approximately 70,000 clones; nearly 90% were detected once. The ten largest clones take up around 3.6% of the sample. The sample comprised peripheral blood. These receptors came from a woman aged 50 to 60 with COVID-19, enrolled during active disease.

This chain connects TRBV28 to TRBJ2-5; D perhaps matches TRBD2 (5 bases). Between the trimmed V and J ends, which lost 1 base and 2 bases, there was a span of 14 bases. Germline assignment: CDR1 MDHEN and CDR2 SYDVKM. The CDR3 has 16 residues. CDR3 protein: CASSLSGGHAQETQYF. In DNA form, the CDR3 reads TGTGCCAGCAGTTTATCCGGAGGTCATGCACAAGAGACCCAGTACTTC. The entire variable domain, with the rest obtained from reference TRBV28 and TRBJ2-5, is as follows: DVKVTQSSRYLVKRTGEKVFLECVQDMDHENMFWYRQDPGLGLRLIYFSYDVKMKEKGDIPEGYSVSREKKERFSLILESASTNQTSMYLCASSLSGGHAQETQYFGPGTRLLVL.

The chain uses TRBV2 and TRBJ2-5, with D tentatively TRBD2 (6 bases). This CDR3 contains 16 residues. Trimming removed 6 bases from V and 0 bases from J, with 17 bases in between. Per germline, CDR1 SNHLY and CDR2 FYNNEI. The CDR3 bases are TGTGCCAGCAGGATCACAGGCGGGACGTACCAAGAGACCCAGTACTTC. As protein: CASRITGGTYQETQYF.

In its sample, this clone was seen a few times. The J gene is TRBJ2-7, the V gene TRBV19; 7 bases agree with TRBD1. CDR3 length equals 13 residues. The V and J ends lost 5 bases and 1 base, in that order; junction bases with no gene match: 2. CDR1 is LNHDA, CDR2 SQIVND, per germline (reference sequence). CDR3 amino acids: CASSFRGSYEQYF. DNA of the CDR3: TGTGCCAGTAGTTTCAGGGGGTCCTACGAGCAGTACTTC.

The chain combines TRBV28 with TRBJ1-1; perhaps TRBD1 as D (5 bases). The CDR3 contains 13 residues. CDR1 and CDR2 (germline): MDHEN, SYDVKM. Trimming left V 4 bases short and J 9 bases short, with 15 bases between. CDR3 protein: CASSSPGGVKAFF. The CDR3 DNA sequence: TGTGCCAGCAGTTCTCCTGGGGGGGTTAAAGCTTTCTTT.

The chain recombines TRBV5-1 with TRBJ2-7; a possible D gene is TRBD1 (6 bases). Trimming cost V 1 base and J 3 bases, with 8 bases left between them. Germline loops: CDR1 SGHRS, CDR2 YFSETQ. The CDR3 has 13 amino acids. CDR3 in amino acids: CASSLLQGYEQYF. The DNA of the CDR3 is TGCGCCAGCAGCTTGCTACAGGGCTACGAGCAGTACTTC.

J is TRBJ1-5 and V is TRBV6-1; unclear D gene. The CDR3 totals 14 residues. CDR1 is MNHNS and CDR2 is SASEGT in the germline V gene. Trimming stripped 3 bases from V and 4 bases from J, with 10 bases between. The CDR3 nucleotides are TGTGCCAGCAGTGACAGGAAACAAAATCAGCCCCAGCATTTT. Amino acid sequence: CASSDRKQNQPQHF.

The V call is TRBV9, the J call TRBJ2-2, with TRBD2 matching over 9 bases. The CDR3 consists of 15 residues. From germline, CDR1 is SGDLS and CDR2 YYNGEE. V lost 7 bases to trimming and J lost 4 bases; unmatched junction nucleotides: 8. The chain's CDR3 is CASGETSGSTGELFF. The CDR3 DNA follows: TGTGCCAGCGGAGAGACTAGCGGAAGCACCGGGGAGCTGTTTTTT.

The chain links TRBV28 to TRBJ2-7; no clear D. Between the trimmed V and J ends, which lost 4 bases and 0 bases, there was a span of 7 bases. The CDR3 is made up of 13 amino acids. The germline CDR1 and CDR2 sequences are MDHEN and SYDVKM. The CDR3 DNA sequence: TGTGCCAGCAGTTCGACATACTCCTACGAGCAGTACTTC. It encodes CASSSTYSYEQYF.

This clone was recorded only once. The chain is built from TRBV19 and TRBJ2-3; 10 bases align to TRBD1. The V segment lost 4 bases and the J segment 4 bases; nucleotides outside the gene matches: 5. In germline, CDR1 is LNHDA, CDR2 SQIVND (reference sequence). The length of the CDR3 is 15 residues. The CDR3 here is CASSRQGALADTQYF. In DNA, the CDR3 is TGTGCCAGTAGTAGACAGGGGGCCCTCGCAGATACGCAGTATTTT.

The CDR3 spells CASSRTRYEQFF. DNA for the CDR3: TGCGCCAGCAGCCGAACTAGGTATGAGCAGTTCTTC. This sequence joins TRBV4-3 and TRBJ2-1, with D perhaps TRBD2 (5 bases). Germline V CDR1 and CDR2: LGHNA, YSLEER. The CDR3 has 12 residues. V shed 4 bases and J shed 8 bases, with 9 bases lying between them.

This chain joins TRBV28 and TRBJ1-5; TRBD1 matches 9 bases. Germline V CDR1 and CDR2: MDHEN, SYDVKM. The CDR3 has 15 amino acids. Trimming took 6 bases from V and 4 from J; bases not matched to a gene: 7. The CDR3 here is CASSRDRVWNQPQHF. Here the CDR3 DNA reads TGTGCCAGCAGCCGGGACAGGGTTTGGAATCAGCCCCAGCATTTT.

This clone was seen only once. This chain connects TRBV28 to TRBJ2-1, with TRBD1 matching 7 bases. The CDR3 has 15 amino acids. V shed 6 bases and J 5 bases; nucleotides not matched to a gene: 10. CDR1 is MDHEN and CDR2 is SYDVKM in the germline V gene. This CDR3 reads CASSQGVWGHNEQFF. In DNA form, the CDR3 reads TGTGCCAGCAGCCAGGGGGTTTGGGGACACAATGAGCAGTTCTTC.

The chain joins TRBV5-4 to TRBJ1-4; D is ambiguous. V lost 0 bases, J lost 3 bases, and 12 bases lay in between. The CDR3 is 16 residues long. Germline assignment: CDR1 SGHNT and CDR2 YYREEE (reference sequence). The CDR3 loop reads CASSLAGSVANEKLFF. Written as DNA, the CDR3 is TGTGCCAGCAGCTTGGCAGGATCCGTGGCTAATGAAAAACTGTTTTTT.

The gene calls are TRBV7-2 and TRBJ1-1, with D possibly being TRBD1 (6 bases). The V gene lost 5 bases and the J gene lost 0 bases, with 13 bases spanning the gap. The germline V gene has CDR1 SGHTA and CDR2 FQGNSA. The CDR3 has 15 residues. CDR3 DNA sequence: TGTGCCAGCAGCCCAAGCGGACAGATGAACACTGAAGCTTTCTTT. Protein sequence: CASSPSGQMNTEAFF.

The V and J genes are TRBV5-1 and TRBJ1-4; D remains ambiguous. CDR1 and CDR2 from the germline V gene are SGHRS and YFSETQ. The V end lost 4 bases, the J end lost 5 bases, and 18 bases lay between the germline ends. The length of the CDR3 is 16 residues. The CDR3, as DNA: TGCGCCAGCAGCCGGGGTCAGGCGGTTCTCAATGAAAAACTGTTTTTT. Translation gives CASSRGQAVLNEKLFF.

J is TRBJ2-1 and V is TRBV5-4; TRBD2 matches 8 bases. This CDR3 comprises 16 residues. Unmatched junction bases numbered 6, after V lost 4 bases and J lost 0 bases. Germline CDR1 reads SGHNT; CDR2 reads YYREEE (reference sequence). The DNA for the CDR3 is TGTGCCAGCAGCCGGGCGCGGGGGGTCTCCTACAATGAGCAGTTCTTC. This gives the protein CASSRARGVSYNEQFF.

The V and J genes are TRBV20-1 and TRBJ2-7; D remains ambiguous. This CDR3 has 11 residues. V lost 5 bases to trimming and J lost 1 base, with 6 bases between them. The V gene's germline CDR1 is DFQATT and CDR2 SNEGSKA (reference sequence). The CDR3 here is CSAGRSYEQYF. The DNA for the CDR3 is TGCAGTGCTGGCAGATCCTACGAGCAGTACTTC.

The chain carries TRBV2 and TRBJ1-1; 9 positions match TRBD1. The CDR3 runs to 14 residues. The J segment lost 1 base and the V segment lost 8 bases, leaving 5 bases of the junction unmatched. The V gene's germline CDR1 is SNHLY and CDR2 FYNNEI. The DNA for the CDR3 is TGTGCCAGCGGATACAGGGGGCGGAACACTGAAGCTTTCTTT. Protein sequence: CASGYRGRNTEAFF.

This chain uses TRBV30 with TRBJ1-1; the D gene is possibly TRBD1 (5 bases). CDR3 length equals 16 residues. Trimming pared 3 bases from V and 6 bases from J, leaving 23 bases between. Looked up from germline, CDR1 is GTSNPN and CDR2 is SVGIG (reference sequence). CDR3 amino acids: CAWSLENRRDVPEAFF. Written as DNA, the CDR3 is TGTGCCTGGAGCCTTGAAAACAGGAGGGACGTCCCTGAAGCTTTCTTT.

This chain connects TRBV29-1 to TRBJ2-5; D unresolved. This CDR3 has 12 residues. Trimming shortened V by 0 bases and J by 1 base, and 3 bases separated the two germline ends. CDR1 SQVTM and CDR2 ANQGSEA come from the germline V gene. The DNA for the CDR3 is TGCAGCGTTGAAGACTTCCAAGAGACCCAGTACTTC. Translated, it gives CSVEDFQETQYF.